These T cell receptor beta chains were read from a single sample in a study of blood T cell repertoires in COVID-19. Assay: immunoSEQ multiplex PCR; the TCRdb copy retains only in-frame clones and omits some. This repertoire shows over 110,000 clones, over 75% found once; its top ten account for 3.9%. Material: PBMCs or T cells enriched from blood (not recorded which). Receptors were obtained from a man aged 45 to 65 in a cohort exposed to, infected with or recovered from COVID-19 (not recorded which). CDR3s include the opening cysteine and the closing phenylalanine or tryptophan. The D gene is left open where the match is weak. The listing skips clone size in some rows; elsewhere it reads once, few, many or a size class.

clone_size	v_call	j_call	d_call	cdr3_nt	cdr3_aa
NA	TRBV19	TRBJ2-1	TRBD2	TGTGCCAGTAGTATAACGGCTAGCGGGAGCGGTGAGCAGTTCTTC	CASSITASGSGEQFF
few	TRBV5-1	TRBJ2-7	TRBD2	TGCGCCAGCAAAAGTGAACCGGGACTAGCGTCCTACGAGCAGTACTTC	CASKSEPGLASYEQYF
NA	TRBV11-2	TRBJ2-5	NA	TGTGCCAGCAGCTTAGCGGGATGGAGGGAGACCCAGTACTTC	CASSLAGWRETQYF
NA	TRBV19	TRBJ1-1	TRBD1	TGTGCCAGTAGGGGACAGGGGGACACTGAAGCTTTCTTT	CASRGQGDTEAFF
NA	TRBV29-1	TRBJ2-7	NA	TGCAGCGTTGAAGATCTGACTAAATACGAGCAGTACTTC	CSVEDLTKYEQYF
NA	TRBV12-3/TRBV12-4	TRBJ1-2	NA	TGTGCCAGCAGTTTAGGGGAGGACTATGGCTACACCTTC	CASSLGEDYGYTF
NA	TRBV6-1	TRBJ1-1	NA	TGTGCCAGCAGTGAAGGCCCAGGGTCTACTGAAGCTTTCTTT	CASSEGPGSTEAFF
NA	TRBV6-1	TRBJ2-7	TRBD2	TGTGCCAGCAGTGAATACAGCGGGAGTTACGAGCAGTACTTC	CASSEYSGSYEQYF
NA	TRBV28	TRBJ1-2	NA	TGTGCCAGCAGTTCCCCCCAAAGGGGAAAGGATGGCTACACCTTC	CASSSPQRGKDGYTF
NA	TRBV7-2	TRBJ1-1	NA	TGTGCCAGCAGCTCCCAGGCGGGCACTGAAGCTTTCTTT	CASSSQAGTEAFF
NA	TRBV6-5	TRBJ2-7	TRBD2	TGTGCCAGCAGTTCACCTGGACTAGCGGGGACCTACGAGCAGTACTTC	CASSSPGLAGTYEQYF
NA	TRBV5-6	TRBJ2-1	NA	TGTGCCAGCAGCTTGGGGAGGGTGGGTCGGAATGAGCAGTTCTTC	CASSLGRVGRNEQFF
NA	TRBV3-1/TRBV3-2	TRBJ2-7	TRBD2	TGTGCCAGCAGCCAAGATAATTCCCTTCTAGCGGACTTAACCTACGAGCAGTACTTC	CASSQDNSLLADLTYEQYF
NA	TRBV10-3	TRBJ1-2	NA	TGTGCCATCAGCTCAGGGATGGAGGGCTACACCTTC	CAISSGMEGYTF
once	TRBV6-2/TRBV6-3	TRBJ1-2	TRBD1	TGTGCCAGCAGTCGGTCCGGGACAGGGGGCTCTGGCTACACCTTC	CASSRSGTGGSGYTF
NA	TRBV6-5	TRBJ2-1	TRBD2	TGTGCCAGCACCCTAACGGGAGGGCTGGATGGAGAGCAGTTCTTC	CASTLTGGLDGEQFF
NA	TRBV5-1	TRBJ1-6	NA	TGCGCCAGCAGCTTGGAAGGGAGTATAGGTTCACCCCTCCACTTT	CASSLEGSIGSPLHF
NA	TRBV30	TRBJ1-4	NA	TGTGCCTGGAAAGAGGGAACCTATAATGAAAAACTGTTTTTT	CAWKEGTYNEKLFF
few	TRBV5-5	TRBJ1-5	NA	TGTGCCAGCAGCGATCGGGTCGCTAGCAATCAGCCCCAGCATTTT	CASSDRVASNQPQHF
once	TRBV11-3	TRBJ2-3	NA	TGTGCCAGCAGCTTAGATAGATACACAGATACGCAGTATTTT	CASSLDRYTDTQYF
NA	TRBV25-1	TRBJ2-3	TRBD2	TGTGCCAGCAGTGAGGGACTAGCGGCCGCCTTCACAGATACGCAGTATTTT	CASSEGLAAAFTDTQYF
NA	TRBV19	TRBJ2-7	TRBD1	TGTGCCAGTAGTACGGTAGGACAGGGCGGGTACGAGCAGTACTTC	CASSTVGQGGYEQYF
NA	TRBV5-8	TRBJ2-5	NA	TGTGCCAGCAGCTTAACTACCCGGTGGACCCAGTACTTC	CASSLTTRWTQYF
NA	TRBV2	TRBJ2-4	NA	TGTGCCAGCAGCCCAGGGGCGGGAAACATTCAGTACTTC	CASSPGAGNIQYF
NA	TRBV18	TRBJ2-3	NA	TGTGCCAGCTCACCAACAACAGGCACAGATACGCAGTATTTT	CASSPTTGTDTQYF
NA	TRBV5-3	TRBJ1-5	TRBD1	TGTGCCAGAAGTCGACCCGGACAGGGGAGCAATCAGCCCCAGCATTTT	CARSRPGQGSNQPQHF
NA	TRBV7-9	TRBJ2-1	TRBD2	TGTGCCAGCAGCCCCGGGGGGGCTTACAATGAGCAGTTCTTC	CASSPGGAYNEQFF
NA	TRBV5-6	TRBJ2-1	TRBD2	TGTGCCAGCAGCTTTTCTAGCGGGGGGTCTGAGCAGTTCTTC	CASSFSSGGSEQFF
NA	TRBV5-6	TRBJ1-6	NA	TGTGCCAGCAGCTCCATTGACAGGTGGAATTCACCCCTCCACTTT	CASSSIDRWNSPLHF
NA	TRBV3-1/TRBV3-2	TRBJ2-7	TRBD2	TGTGCCAGCAGCCAAGCGCGGGGGGGCTTGGTCTACGAGCAGTACTTC	CASSQARGGLVYEQYF
NA	TRBV30	TRBJ2-3	NA	TGTGCCTGGAGGGAGACAGATACGCAGTATTTT	CAWRETDTQYF
few	TRBV5-1	TRBJ1-3	NA	TGCGCCAGCAGCTTGGCGCAGGGCGACTCTGGAAACACCATATATTTT	CASSLAQGDSGNTIYF
NA	TRBV30	TRBJ1-6	NA	TGTGCCTGGAGTCCTAGAGGGAATAATTCACCCCTCCACTTT	CAWSPRGNNSPLHF
once	TRBV5-6	TRBJ2-7	NA	TGTGCCAGCAGCTCCCATCCCGCGGGACCGTCCTACGAGCAGTACTTC	CASSSHPAGPSYEQYF
once	TRBV19	TRBJ2-3	NA	TGTGCCAGTGAGCAGGGTAGGGCAGATACGCAGTATTTT	CASEQGRADTQYF
NA	TRBV18	TRBJ2-1	TRBD2	TGTGCCAGCTCCCCGCAGAGCGGGGCCTCCTACAATGAGCAGTTCTTC	CASSPQSGASYNEQFF
NA	TRBV2	TRBJ2-7	NA	TGTGCCAGCAGTGTGGTGGGGGGGCAGCTCGTATCCTACGAGCAGTACTTC	CASSVVGGQLVSYEQYF
NA	TRBV2	TRBJ2-5	NA	TGTGCCAGCAGTGAAATTGACTTTCAAGAGACCCAGTACTTC	CASSEIDFQETQYF
NA	TRBV2	TRBJ2-3	TRBD2	TGTGCCAGCAGTGGACTAGCGGGGCTCACAGATACGCAGTATTTT	CASSGLAGLTDTQYF
NA	TRBV7-2	TRBJ1-2	NA	TGTGCCAGCAGCCCCGGGGGGGGAGCCTATGGCTACACCTTC	CASSPGGGAYGYTF
NA	TRBV28	TRBJ1-1	NA	TGTGCCAGCAGTGGCGCGGGGGCGCGGAGCGACACTGAAGCTTTCTTT	CASSGAGARSDTEAFF
NA	TRBV7-2	TRBJ2-1	TRBD1	TGTGCCAGCAGCTTAGGGGGGACAGCCACCTACAATGAGCAGTTCTTC	CASSLGGTATYNEQFF
NA	TRBV30	TRBJ2-7	NA	TGTGCCTGGGCCGGGTCGTCCTACGAGCAGTACTTC	CAWAGSSYEQYF
few	TRBV7-8	TRBJ1-6	TRBD1	TGTGCCAGCAGCCCCGACGGGGACAGAAATTCACCCCTCCACTTT	CASSPDGDRNSPLHF
once	TRBV15	TRBJ2-2	TRBD1	TGTGCCACCAGCAGGGGGACAGGGCCTTTGTTCACCGGGGAGCTGTTTTTT	CATSRGTGPLFTGELFF
NA	TRBV27	TRBJ1-2	NA	TGTGCCAGCAGTTTATTATGGGGGGTCGATGGGTCTAACTATGGCTACACCTTC	CASSLLWGVDGSNYGYTF
NA	TRBV28	TRBJ2-7	NA	TGTGCCAGCAGTCTGAACAGGGATCGGTACGAGCAGTACTTC	CASSLNRDRYEQYF
NA	TRBV10-3	TRBJ2-1	TRBD2	TGTGCCCTGGGGCCAGCGGGACGGGAGCAGTTCTTC	CALGPAGREQFF
NA	TRBV5-6	TRBJ1-2	NA	TGTGCCAGCAGCTTGTACGACACCTCCTATGGCTACACCTTC	CASSLYDTSYGYTF
NA	TRBV30	TRBJ1-3	NA	TGTGCCTGGGCCCGGGGGGGAAACACCATATATTTT	CAWARGGNTIYF
NA	TRBV4-3	TRBJ2-1	TRBD2	TGCGCCAGCAGCTCAAACAGCGGGGGGGGCTACAATGAGCAGTTCTTC	CASSSNSGGGYNEQFF
once	TRBV7-2	TRBJ2-5	TRBD2	TGTGCCAGCAGCTTAAGCCGCGGGAGTGCAGAGACCCAGTACTTC	CASSLSRGSAETQYF
NA	TRBV6-5	TRBJ1-2	NA	TGTGCCAGCAGTTACTCAGGGGGTGGGGAAGGCTACACCTTC	CASSYSGGGEGYTF
NA	TRBV9	TRBJ1-1	NA	TGTGCCAGCAGCGTAATTCGGGGGACGAACACTGAAGCTTTCTTT	CASSVIRGTNTEAFF
few	TRBV27	TRBJ2-3	NA	TGTGCCAGCAGTCCCCGTAGCGCGGCGTTAGGGGATACGCAGTATTTT	CASSPRSAALGDTQYF
once	TRBV11-2	TRBJ2-7	TRBD2	TGTGCCAGCAGCTCCGGACTAGTTTACGAGCAGTACTTC	CASSSGLVYEQYF
NA	TRBV5-4	TRBJ1-6	NA	TGTGCCAGCAGCTTGGAGGGGACACCTAATTCACCCCTCCACTTT	CASSLEGTPNSPLHF
few	TRBV4-1	TRBJ1-5	NA	TGCGCCAGCAGCCAAGAACCGCCCGAGGGCAATCAGCCCCAGCATTTT	CASSQEPPEGNQPQHF
NA	TRBV27	TRBJ1-2	NA	TGTGCCAGCAGTTTATCCCCACGGTCTGTTAACTATGGCTACACCTTC	CASSLSPRSVNYGYTF
NA	TRBV19	TRBJ2-2	NA	TGTGCCAGTAGTATAGTCCGGGGGAACACCGGGGAGCTGTTTTTT	CASSIVRGNTGELFF